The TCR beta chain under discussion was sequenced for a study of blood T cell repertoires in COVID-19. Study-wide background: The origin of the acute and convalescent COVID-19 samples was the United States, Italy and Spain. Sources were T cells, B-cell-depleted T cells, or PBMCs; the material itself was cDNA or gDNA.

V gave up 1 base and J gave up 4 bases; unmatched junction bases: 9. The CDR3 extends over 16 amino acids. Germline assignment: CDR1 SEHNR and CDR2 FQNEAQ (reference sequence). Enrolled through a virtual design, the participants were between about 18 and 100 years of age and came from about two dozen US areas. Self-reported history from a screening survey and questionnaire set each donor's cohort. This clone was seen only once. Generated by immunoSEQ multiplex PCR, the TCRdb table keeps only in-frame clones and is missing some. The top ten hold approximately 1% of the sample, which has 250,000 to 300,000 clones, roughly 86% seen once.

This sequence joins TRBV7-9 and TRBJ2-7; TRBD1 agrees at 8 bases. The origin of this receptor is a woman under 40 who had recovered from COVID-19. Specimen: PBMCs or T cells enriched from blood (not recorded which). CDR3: CASSLVGQGANYEQYF. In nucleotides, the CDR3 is TGTGCCAGCAGCTTAGTAGGTCAGGGGGCTAATTACGAGCAGTACTTC.